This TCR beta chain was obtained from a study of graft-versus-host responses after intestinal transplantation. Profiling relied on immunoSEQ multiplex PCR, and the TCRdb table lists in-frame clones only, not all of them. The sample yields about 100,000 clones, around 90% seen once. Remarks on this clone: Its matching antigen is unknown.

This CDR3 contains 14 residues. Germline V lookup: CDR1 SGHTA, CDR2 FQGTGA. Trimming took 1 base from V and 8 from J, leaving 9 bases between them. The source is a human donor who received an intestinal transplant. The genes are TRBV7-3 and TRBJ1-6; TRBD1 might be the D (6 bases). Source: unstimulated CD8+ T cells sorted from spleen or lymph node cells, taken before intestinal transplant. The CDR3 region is CASSLMAGDSPLHF. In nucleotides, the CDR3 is TGTGCCAGCAGCTTAATGGCAGGGGATTCACCCCTCCACTTT.